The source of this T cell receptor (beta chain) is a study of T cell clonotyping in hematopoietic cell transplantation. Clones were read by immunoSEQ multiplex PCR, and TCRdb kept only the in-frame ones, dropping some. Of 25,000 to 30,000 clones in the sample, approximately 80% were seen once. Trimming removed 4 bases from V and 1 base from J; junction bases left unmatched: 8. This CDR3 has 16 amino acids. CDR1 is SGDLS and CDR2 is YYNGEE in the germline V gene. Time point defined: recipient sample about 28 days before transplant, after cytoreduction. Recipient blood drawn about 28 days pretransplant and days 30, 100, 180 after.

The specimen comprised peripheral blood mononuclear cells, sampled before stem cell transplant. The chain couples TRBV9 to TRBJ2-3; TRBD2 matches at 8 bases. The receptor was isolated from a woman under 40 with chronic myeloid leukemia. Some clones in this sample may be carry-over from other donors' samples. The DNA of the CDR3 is TGTGCCAGCAGCTTCCGGCCGGGGGGGGGCACAGATACGCAGTATTTT. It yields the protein CASSFRPGGGTDTQYF.